Here is one TCR beta chain with its context. Its antigen is currently unknown. Germline V lookup: CDR1 SGHTA, CDR2 FQGTGA. The CDR3 has 14 amino acids. V lost 2 bases to trimming and J lost 6 bases, with 11 bases between them. This sample is drawn from a study of cytomegalovirus exposure and HLA in healthy donors. Overall study findings and caveats: The classifier, whose performance was assessed in both the original and validation cohorts, reportedly diagnosed cytomegalovirus status with high specificity and sensitivity.

13 Jbeta primers and 60 Vbeta primers were used for the PCR. Data came from immunoSEQ multiplex PCR; TCRdb stores just in-frame clones and leaves some out. The sample yields approximately 280,000 clones, just over 85% seen once. This TCR derives from a man aged 40-49 years in good health and CMV-seropositive. This chain joins TRBV7-3 and TRBJ1-3, with a tentative D call TRBD1 (5 bases). The sequencing sample was made of PBMCs. CDR3 sequence reads: CASSLGGVENTIYF. The CDR3 nucleotides are TGTGCCAGCAGCTTAGGGGGGGTGGAAAACACCATATATTTT.